Listed here are 15 T cell receptor beta chains from one sample, sequenced in a study of T cell responses to AZD1222 COVID-19 vaccine. The protocol was immunoSEQ multiplex PCR, while the TCRdb copy is restricted to in-frame clones and leaves out a portion. The table records about 130,000 clones, about 93% of them present only once. The starting material was peripheral blood, obtained on day 0 of AZD1222 vaccination. Receptors were obtained from an adult in good health.

This clone was seen only a few times. The rearrangement uses TRBV4-1 and TRBJ1-1; TRBD1 is a possible D gene (5 bases). The germline CDR1 and CDR2 sequences are MGHRA and YSYEKL. The CDR3 runs 16 residues. Between the trimmed V and J ends, which lost 1 base and 4 bases, there was a span of 16 bases. CDR3 sequence (DNA): TGCGCCAGCAGCCAAGTCCCGGGGGGGGTCGGCACTGAAGCTTTCTTT. This sequence encodes CASSQVPGGVGTEAFF.

This chain uses TRBV5-1 with TRBJ2-3; TRBD2 aligns across 9 bases. The CDR3 has 16 amino acids. Germline CDR1 SGHRS, CDR2 YFSETQ. V was pared by 0 bases and J by 3 bases, with 5 bases of the junction left unmatched. The CDR3 nucleotides read TGCGCCAGCAGCTTGGAGAGGCTAGCGGGGACAGATACGCAGTATTTT. This codes for CASSLERLAGTDTQYF.

This chain links TRBV27 with TRBJ1-4; possibly TRBD1 for D (5 bases). This CDR3 is 15 amino acids long. V was pared by 3 bases and J by 8 bases, with 16 bases between. Germline V lookup: CDR1 MNHEY, CDR2 SMNVEV (reference sequence). CDR3 loop: CASSFRDRPEEKLFF. The CDR3 region has the DNA TGTGCCAGCAGTTTCCGGGACCGCCCCGAAGAAAAACTGTTTTTT.

This clone was seen just once. The chain has TRBV4-1 and TRBJ2-7, with TRBD2 identical over 9 bases. The V and J ends lost 4 bases and 3 bases, in that order; junction bases with no gene match: 10. The CDR3 runs to 16 residues. Germline assignment: CDR1 MGHRA and CDR2 YSYEKL. The DNA of the CDR3 is TGCGCCAGCAGCCCCGGGGAGCGGGGGGCGAGCTACGAGCAGTACTTC. Translated, it gives CASSPGERGASYEQYF.

The chain recombines TRBV7-2 with TRBJ1-2; no clear D gene. CDR1 and CDR2 from the germline V gene are SGHTA and FQGNSA. The CDR3 sequence is 14 residues long. Deletions cut 1 base from V and 7 bases from J, with 13 bases between. CDR3 in DNA: TGTGCCAGCAGCTTAGATTCCGGGGATGGTGGCTACACCTTC. It is translated as CASSLDSGDGGYTF.

This clone was picked up one time. The chain carries TRBV6-5 and TRBJ1-6, with D possibly being TRBD1 (5 bases). The V gene lost 8 bases and the J gene lost 12 bases, with 8 bases spanning the gap. Germline CDR1 and CDR2: MNHEY and SVGAGI. This CDR3 region has 10 residues. CDR3 residues: CASGGEPLHF. As DNA, the CDR3 is TGTGCCAGCGGAGGGGAACCCCTCCACTTT.

This clone was seen once. The rearrangement links TRBV18 to TRBJ2-2; D remains unclear. Trimming took off 4 bases at V and 2 bases at J, with 17 bases between the two ends. Germline lookup yields CDR1 KGHSH and CDR2 LQKENI. CDR3 length: 17 residues. In DNA, the CDR3 is TGTGCCAGCTCACTCCACCATATTAACTCCAACACCGGGGAGCTGTTTTTT. Residues: CASSLHHINSNTGELFF. The full variable domain, with the rest looked up from reference TRBV18 and TRBJ2-2, is NAGVMQNPRHLVRRRGQEARLRCSPMKGHSHVYWYRQLPEEGLKFMVYLQKENIIDESGMPKERFSAEFPKEGPSILRIQQVVRGDSAAYFCASSLHHINSNTGELFFGEGSRLTVL.

The chain combines TRBV5-6 with TRBJ2-1; 11 bases map to TRBD2. V trimming: 5 bases; J trimming: 7 bases; junction bases outside the gene matches: 14. Germline V gene lookup returns CDR1 SGHDT and CDR2 YYEEEE. The CDR3 has 17 residues. In DNA form, the CDR3 reads TGTGCCAGCAGACCCTCCTTAGCGGGGGGGCATGGTAATGAGCAGTTCTTC. This translates into CASRPSLAGGHGNEQFF. Filled out from reference TRBV5-6 and TRBJ2-1, the complete variable domain reads DAGVTQSPTHLIKTRGQQVTLRCSPKSGHDTVSWYQQALGQGPQFIFQYYEEEERQRGNFPDRFSGHQFPNYSSELNVNALLLGDSALYLCASRPSLAGGHGNEQFFGPGTRLTVL.

The chain's CDR3 is CASSQDGLVRDTQYF. CDR3 in DNA: TGCGCCAGCAGCCAGGATGGACTTGTTCGAGATACGCAGTATTTT. V is TRBV4-1 and J is TRBJ2-3; tentatively, D is TRBD2 (5 bases). CDR3 length: 15 amino acids. Germline V gives CDR1 MGHRA, CDR2 YSYEKL. Deletions cut 3 bases from V and 5 bases from J, with 15 bases between.

V and J are TRBV7-8 and TRBJ1-2, with 7 positions matching TRBD1. Germline-derived CDR1 and CDR2 are SGHVS and FQNEAQ. The length of the CDR3 is 15 residues. V gave up 1 base and J gave up 8 bases; unmatched junction bases: 10. CDR3 amino acids: CASSLGRERGQGYTF. The DNA for the CDR3 is TGTGCCAGCAGCTTAGGGCGGGAGAGGGGGCAGGGCTACACCTTC.

This chain links TRBV9 with TRBJ1-3; no definite D call. CDR1 is SGDLS and CDR2 is YYNGEE in the germline V gene. The CDR3 runs to 15 residues. V was clipped by 0 bases and J by 4 bases, with 11 bases between them. This CDR3 reads CASSVEGDSGNTIYF. CDR3 DNA sequence: TGTGCCAGCAGCGTAGAGGGTGATTCCGGAAACACCATATATTTT.

The chain joins TRBV2 to TRBJ2-7, with D tentatively TRBD1 (6 bases). Germline CDR1 SNHLY, CDR2 FYNNEI. This CDR3 spans 13 amino acids. V was pared by 6 bases and J by 1 base, with 10 bases between. CDR3 sequence reads: CASRNRESYEQYF. The CDR3 region has the DNA TGTGCCAGCAGGAACAGGGAGTCCTACGAGCAGTACTTC.

The chain carries TRBV15 and TRBJ1-5, with D perhaps TRBD1 (5 bases). V lost 3 bases and J 4 bases, leaving 19 bases between the germline ends. The V gene's germline CDR1 is LNHNV and CDR2 YYDKDF (reference sequence). The CDR3 contains 17 residues. The DNA for the CDR3 is TGTGCCACCAGCAGCCCCACGGGGTCCGGGGGGAATCAGCCCCAGCATTTT. It translates to CATSSPTGSGGNQPQHF.

This clone has a single count. The V gene is TRBV18, the J gene TRBJ1-1; possible D gene TRBD1, 6 bases. The germline V gene has CDR1 KGHSH and CDR2 LQKENI. The CDR3 is 13 amino acids. V was shortened by 6 bases and J by 3 bases, with 11 bases between the two germline ends. The CDR3 region has the DNA TGTGCCAGCTCCCTCCACAGGGACACTGAAGCTTTCTTT. Its protein is CASSLHRDTEAFF.

The rearrangement joins TRBV11-2 to TRBJ1-1; D unclear. CDR3 length: 13 residues. The V end was cut by 4 bases, the J end by 0 bases, with 6 bases between. The germline CDR1 and CDR2 sequences are SGHAT and FQNNGV. CDR3 in amino acids: CASSSLMNTEAFF. The CDR3 DNA reads TGTGCCAGCAGCTCCCTGATGAACACTGAAGCTTTCTTT.